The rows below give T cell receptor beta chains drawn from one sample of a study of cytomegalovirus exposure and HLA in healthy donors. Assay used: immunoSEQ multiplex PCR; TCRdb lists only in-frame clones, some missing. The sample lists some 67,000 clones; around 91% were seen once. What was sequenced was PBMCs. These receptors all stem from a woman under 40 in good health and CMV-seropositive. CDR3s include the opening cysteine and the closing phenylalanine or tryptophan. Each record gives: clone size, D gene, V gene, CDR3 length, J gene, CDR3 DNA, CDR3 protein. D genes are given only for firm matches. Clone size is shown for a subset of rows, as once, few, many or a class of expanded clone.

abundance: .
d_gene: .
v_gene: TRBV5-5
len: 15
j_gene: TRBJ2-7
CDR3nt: TGTGCCAGCAGCTTGGGCCCCGCTCTGTCCTACGAGCAGTACTTC
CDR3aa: CASSLGPALSYEQYF

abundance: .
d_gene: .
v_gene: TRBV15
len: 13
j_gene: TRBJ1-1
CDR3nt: TGTGCCACCAGCAGGGGGGCCTTGACTGAAGCTTTCTTT
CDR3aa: CATSRGALTEAFF

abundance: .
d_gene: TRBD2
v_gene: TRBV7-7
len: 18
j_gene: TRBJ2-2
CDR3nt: TGTGCCAGCAGCTCCAGCGGGGTAGCGGGAACGAACACCGGGGAGCTGTTTTTT
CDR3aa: CASSSSGVAGTNTGELFF

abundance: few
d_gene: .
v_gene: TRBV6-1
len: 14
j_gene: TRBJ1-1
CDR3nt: TGTGCCAGCAGTGAAGGTTCAGGGAACACTGAAGCTTTCTTT
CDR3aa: CASSEGSGNTEAFF

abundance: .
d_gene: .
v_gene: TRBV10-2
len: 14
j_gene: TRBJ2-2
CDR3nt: TGCGCCAGCAGCGTGGACACCTACACCGGGGAGCTGTTTTTT
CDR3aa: CASSVDTYTGELFF

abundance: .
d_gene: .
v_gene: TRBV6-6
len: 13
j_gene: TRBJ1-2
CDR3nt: TGTGCCAGCGCGGGGAGGCGGAACTATGGCTACACCTTC
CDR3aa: CASAGRRNYGYTF

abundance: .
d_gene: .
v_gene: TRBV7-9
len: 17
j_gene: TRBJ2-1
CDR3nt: TGTGCCAGCAGCTTATTTGGCTCGGGGGTCTCCTACAATGAGCAGTTCTTC
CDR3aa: CASSLFGSGVSYNEQFF

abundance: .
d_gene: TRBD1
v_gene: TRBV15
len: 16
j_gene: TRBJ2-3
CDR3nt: TGTGCCACCAGCAGGAGGACAGGGATGAGGACAGATACGCAGTATTTT
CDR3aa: CATSRRTGMRTDTQYF

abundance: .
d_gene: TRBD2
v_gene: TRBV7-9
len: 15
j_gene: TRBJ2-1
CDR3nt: TGTGCCAGCAGTCCTAGCGGGAACGTTTATAATGAGCAGTTCTTC
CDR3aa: CASSPSGNVYNEQFF

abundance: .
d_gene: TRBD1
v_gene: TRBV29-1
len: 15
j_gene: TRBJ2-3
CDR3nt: TGCAGCTTTGACCAGGGGGCAACTAGCACAGATACGCAGTATTTT
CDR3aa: CSFDQGATSTDTQYF

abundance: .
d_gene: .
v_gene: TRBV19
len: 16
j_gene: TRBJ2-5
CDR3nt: TGTGCCAGTAGCTTAGAGTCAGGGTGGAGACAAGAGACCCAGTACTTC
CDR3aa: CASSLESGWRQETQYF

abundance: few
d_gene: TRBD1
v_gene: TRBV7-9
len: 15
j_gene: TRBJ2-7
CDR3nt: TGTGCCAGCAGACCGACAGGGGTTAGCTCCTACGAGCAGTACTTC
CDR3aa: CASRPTGVSSYEQYF

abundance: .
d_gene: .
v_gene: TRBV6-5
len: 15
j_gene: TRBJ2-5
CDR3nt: TGTGCCAGCAGGGAGGGCCAGGCGTACCAAGAGACCCAGTACTTC
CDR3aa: CASREGQAYQETQYF

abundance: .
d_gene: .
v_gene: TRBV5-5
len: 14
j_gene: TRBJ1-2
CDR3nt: TGTGCCAGCAGCTGGGGGGTCCTCAACTATGGCTACACCTTC
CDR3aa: CASSWGVLNYGYTF

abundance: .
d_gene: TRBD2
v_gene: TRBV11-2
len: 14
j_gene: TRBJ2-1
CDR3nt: TGTGCCAGCAGCTTAGGCGGGAGAAGAGGAGAGCAGTTCTTC
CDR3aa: CASSLGGRRGEQFF

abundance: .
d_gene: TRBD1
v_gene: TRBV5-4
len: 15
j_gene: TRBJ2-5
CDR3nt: TGTGCCAGCAGCAGCCGGGACAGGGGGCAACAGACCCAGTACTTC
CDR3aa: CASSSRDRGQQTQYF

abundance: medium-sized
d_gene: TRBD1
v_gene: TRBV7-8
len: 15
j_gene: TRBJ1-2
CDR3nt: TGTGCCAGCAGCTTATGGGACAGGGGGTACTATGGCTACACCTTC
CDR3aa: CASSLWDRGYYGYTF

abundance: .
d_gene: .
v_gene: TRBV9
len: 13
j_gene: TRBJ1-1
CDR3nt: TGTGCCAGCAGCGTAGCGCGCGGCACTGAAGCTTTCTTT
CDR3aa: CASSVARGTEAFF

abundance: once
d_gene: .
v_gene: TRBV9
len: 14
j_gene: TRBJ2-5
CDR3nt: TGTGCCAGCAGCGTAGAGACAGGTCCAGAGACCCAGTACTTC
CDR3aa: CASSVETGPETQYF

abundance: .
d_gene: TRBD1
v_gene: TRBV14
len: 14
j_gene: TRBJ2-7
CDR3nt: TGTGCCAGCAGCCACGGACAGGGTTGGAACGAGCAGTACTTC
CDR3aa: CASSHGQGWNEQYF

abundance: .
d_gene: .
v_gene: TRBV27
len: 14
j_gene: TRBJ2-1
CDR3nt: TGTGCCAGCAGTTTCCCCGGGGGTCTCAATGAGCAGTTCTTC
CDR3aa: CASSFPGGLNEQFF

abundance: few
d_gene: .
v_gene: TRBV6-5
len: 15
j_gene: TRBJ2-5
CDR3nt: TGTGCCAGCAGTTACCGGCGGGGACCGCAAGAGACCCAGTACTTC
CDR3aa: CASSYRRGPQETQYF

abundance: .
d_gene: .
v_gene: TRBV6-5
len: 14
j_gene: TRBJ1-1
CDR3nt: TGTGCCAGCAGTCCCTCGAGATTGAACACTGAAGCTTTCTTT
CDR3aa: CASSPSRLNTEAFF

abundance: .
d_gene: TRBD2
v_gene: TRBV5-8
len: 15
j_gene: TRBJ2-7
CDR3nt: TGTGCCAGCAGCGCCCGGGGGGGGAGGTCGGGCGAGCAGTACTTC
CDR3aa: CASSARGGRSGEQYF

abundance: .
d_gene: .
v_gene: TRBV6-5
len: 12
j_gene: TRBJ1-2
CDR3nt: TGTGCCAGCAGTTATTCCGGGTATGGCTACACCTTC
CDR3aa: CASSYSGYGYTF

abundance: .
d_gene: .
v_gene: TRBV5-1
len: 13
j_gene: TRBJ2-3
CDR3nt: TGCGCCAGCGGGCCCGGTGTGAGAGATACGCAGTATTTT
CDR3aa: CASGPGVRDTQYF

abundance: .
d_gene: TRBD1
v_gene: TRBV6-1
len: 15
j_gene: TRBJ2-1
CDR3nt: TGTGCCAGCGAAGACAGGGGAGTTACCTACAATGAGCAGTTCTTC
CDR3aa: CASEDRGVTYNEQFF

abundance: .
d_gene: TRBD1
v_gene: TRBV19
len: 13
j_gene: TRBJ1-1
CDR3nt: TGTGCCAGTAGCTGGGGACAGGGGACTGAAGCTTTCTTT
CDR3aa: CASSWGQGTEAFF

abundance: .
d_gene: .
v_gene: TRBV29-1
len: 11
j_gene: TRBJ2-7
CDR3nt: TGCAGCGCACAGGACACTTTGGAACAGTACTTC
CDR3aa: CSAQDTLEQYF

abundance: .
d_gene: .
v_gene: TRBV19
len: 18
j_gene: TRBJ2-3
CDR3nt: TGTGCCAGTAGTAATCGCGGGCTTAAGACCGCTAGCACAGATACGCAGTATTTT
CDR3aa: CASSNRGLKTASTDTQYF

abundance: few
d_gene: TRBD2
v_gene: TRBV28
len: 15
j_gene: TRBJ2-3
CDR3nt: TGTGCCAGCAGTGTATCTAGCGGGGTTCGGGATACGCAGTATTTT
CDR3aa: CASSVSSGVRDTQYF

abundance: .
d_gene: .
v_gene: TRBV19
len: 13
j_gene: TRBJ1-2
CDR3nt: TGTGCCAGTATGGGGACACGCAACTATGGCTACACCTTC
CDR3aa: CASMGTRNYGYTF

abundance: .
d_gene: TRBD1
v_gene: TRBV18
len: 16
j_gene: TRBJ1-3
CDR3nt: TGTGCCAGCTCACCGAGGACAGGATTCTCTGGAAACACCATATATTTT
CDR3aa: CASSPRTGFSGNTIYF

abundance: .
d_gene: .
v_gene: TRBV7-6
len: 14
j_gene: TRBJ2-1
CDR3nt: TGTGCCAGCAGCCCTTCGGGAACCTACAATGAGCAGTTCTTC
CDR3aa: CASSPSGTYNEQFF

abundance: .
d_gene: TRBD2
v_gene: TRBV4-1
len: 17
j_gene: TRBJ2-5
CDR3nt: TGCGCCAGCAGCACCTCCCCGGGACTAGCGTATCAAGAGACCCAGTACTTC
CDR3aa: CASSTSPGLAYQETQYF

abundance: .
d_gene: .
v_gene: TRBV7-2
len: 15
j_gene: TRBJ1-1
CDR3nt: TGTGCCAGCAGTACTGTGCGGCAGGGGCACACTGAAGCTTTCTTT
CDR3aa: CASSTVRQGHTEAFF

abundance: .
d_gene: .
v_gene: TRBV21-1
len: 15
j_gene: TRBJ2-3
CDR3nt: TGTGCCAGCAGCAAAAGCGCGGGAGCCACAGATACGCAGTATTTT
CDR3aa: CASSKSAGATDTQYF

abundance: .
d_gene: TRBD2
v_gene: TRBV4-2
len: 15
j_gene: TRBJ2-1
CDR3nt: TGTGCCAGCAGCCAAGATATAACTAGCGGGGTCTTAGGGTTCTTC
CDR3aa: CASSQDITSGVLGFF

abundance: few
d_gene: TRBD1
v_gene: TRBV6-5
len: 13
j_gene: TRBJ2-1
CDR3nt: TGTGCCAGCGGGGGACAGGAGGCAAATGAGCAGTTCTTC
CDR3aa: CASGGQEANEQFF

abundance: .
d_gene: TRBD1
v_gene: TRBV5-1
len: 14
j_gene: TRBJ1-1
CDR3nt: TGCGCCAGCAGCATAGGGACAGAGGGGGGTGAAGCTTTCTTT
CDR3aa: CASSIGTEGGEAFF

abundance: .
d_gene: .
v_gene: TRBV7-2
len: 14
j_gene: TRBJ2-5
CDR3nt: TGTGCCAGCAGCGGATTACAGGGTCCAGAGACCCAGTACTTC
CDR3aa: CASSGLQGPETQYF

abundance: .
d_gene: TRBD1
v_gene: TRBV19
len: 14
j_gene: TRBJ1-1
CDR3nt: TGTGCCAGTATGTGGACAGGGGCAAACACTGAAGCTTTCTTT
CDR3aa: CASMWTGANTEAFF

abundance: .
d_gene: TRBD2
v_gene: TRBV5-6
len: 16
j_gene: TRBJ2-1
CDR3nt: TGTGCCAGCAGCCGAATAGCGGGAGGGGCCTACAATGAGCAGTTCTTC
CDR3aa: CASSRIAGGAYNEQFF

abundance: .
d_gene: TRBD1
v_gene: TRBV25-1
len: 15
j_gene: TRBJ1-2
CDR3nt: TGTGCCAGCAGTGGAGACAGGGGGCGAGGCTATGGCTACACCTTC
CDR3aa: CASSGDRGRGYGYTF

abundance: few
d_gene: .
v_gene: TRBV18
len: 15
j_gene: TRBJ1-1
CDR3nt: TGTGCCAGCTCACCGACAGGACAGATGAACACTGAAGCTTTCTTT
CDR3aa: CASSPTGQMNTEAFF

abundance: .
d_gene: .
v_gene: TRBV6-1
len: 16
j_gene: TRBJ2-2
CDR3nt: TGTGCCAGCAGTGAGCAGACAGCCGGGGGCACCGGGGAGCTGTTTTTT
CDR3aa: CASSEQTAGGTGELFF

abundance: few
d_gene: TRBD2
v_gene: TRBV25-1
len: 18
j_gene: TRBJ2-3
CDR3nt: TGTGCCAGCAGTGGGGGACTAGCGGGAGGCCCGAACACAGATACGCAGTATTTT
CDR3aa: CASSGGLAGGPNTDTQYF

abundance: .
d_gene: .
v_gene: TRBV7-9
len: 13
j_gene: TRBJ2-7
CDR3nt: TGTGCCAGCAGCCTCGGGAGAGCCTACGAGCAGTACTTC
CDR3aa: CASSLGRAYEQYF

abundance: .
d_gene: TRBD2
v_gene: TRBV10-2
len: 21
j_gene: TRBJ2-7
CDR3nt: TGCGCCAGCAACGTTGGACCGACCGGGACTAGCGGGAGGGCTATCTCCTACGAGCAGTACTTC
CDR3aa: CASNVGPTGTSGRAISYEQYF

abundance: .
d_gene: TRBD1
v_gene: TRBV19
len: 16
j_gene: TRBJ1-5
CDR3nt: TGTGCCAGTAGTATAGTAGCGGCAGGGGGCTGGCAGCCCCAGCATTTT
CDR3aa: CASSIVAAGGWQPQHF

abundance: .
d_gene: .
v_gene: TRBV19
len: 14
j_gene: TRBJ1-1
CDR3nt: TGTGCCAGTAGTATTGGAGGGGGAGGGGTTGAAGCTTTCTTT
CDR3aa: CASSIGGGGVEAFF

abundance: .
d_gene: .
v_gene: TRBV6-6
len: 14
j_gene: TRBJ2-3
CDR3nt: TGTGCCAGCTTTCGGCGGGACAGCACAGATACGCAGTATTTT
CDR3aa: CASFRRDSTDTQYF

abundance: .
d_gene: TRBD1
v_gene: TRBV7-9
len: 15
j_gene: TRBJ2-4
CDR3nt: TGTGCCAGCAGCTTCAACAGGGGCGCCTTAAACATTCAGTACTTC
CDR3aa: CASSFNRGALNIQYF

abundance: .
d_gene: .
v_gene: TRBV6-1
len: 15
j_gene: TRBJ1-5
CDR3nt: TGTGCCAGCAGCCCGACAGGCCGGGCCAATCAGCCCCAGCATTTT
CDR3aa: CASSPTGRANQPQHF

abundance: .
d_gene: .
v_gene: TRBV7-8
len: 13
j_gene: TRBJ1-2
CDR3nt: TGTGCCAGCAGCTTAGTAGTTAACTATGGCTACACCTTC
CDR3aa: CASSLVVNYGYTF

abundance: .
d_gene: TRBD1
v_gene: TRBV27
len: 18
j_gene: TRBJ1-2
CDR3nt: TGTGCCAGCAGTTCCTCCGGGACAGGATTACTAACGGAATATGGCTACACCTTC
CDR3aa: CASSSSGTGLLTEYGYTF

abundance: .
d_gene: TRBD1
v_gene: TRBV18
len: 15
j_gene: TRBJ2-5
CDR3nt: TGTGCCAGCTCACCACCTGTAGGACAGGGGGAGACCCAGTACTTC
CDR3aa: CASSPPVGQGETQYF